The present TCR beta chain was sequenced within a study of blood T cell repertoires in COVID-19. Whole-study context: The cDNA or gDNA used as material had been derived from T cells, B-cell-depleted T cells, or PBMCs.

V lost 2 bases and J lost 5, with 20 bases in between. CDR1 and CDR2 from the germline V gene are KGHDR and SFDVKD. There are 17 residues in the CDR3. As handled by the study authors: Amplification of reference gene primers provided the estimated nucleated cell counts. Using immunoSEQ multiplex PCR, the repertoire was profiled, and TCRdb retains in-frame clones only, with some absent. That table gives V, J and clone size, and the DNA gave D and trimming. The table lists hundreds of thousands of clones, around four fifths of them singletons, with approximately 1.9% in the top ten. The TCR sequence derives from a woman aged 80 or older with acute or convalescent COVID-19. The gene calls are TRBV24-1 and TRBJ1-2, with a weak D call TRBD1 (6 bases). Sequenced: peripheral blood. CDR3 in DNA: TGTGCCACCAGTGATTCAAGGCAGGGGACGTCTAGGTATGGCTACACCTTC. It specifies CATSDSRQGTSRYGYTF.